This T cell receptor (beta chain) was sequenced during a study of T cell responses to AZD1222 COVID-19 vaccine. TCRdb's copy holds only in-frame clones and misses some; the assay was immunoSEQ multiplex PCR. Among about 140,000 clones listed, 92% were seen once. Trimming stripped 7 bases from V and 5 bases from J, with 17 bases between. CDR1 LNHDA and CDR2 SQIVND come from the germline V gene (reference sequence). This CDR3 has 14 amino acids. Combined were second doses at about 4 or about 12 weeks. Findings and limits, study-wide: There were vaccine-associated CD4 TCRs across spike, dominant at 160-218 and 743-854.

This clone was detected once. What it binds is unknown. The V and J genes are TRBV19 and TRBJ1-1; tentatively, D is TRBD1 (5 bases). The sample in question was peripheral blood, obtained 28 days after the second AZD1222 dose. The TCR sequence derives from an adult who received the AZD1222 COVID-19 vaccine. The DNA of the CDR3 is TGTGCCAGTACCTTAATGAGGGGCGCGACTGAAGCTTTCTTT. Protein sequence: CASTLMRGATEAFF.